The clone carrying this T cell receptor beta chain was seen a handful of times. Its cognate antigen is unknown. These data are taken from a study of cytomegalovirus exposure and HLA in healthy donors. For the study at large: The early release's HLA-typed donors yielded some 85 million unique TCRs.

Notes on the study in general: A reported reduction in N-insertions relative to the approximately 640-donor mean was seen in an Asian-associated ancestry cluster in a later analysis. Most of the TCR beta V segments (in an earlier analysis) were productive either about 87% or about 30% of the time. Clonal expansion was found to be greater in HLA-associated TCR beta chains than in equally common others in a later analysis.

Germline V gives CDR1 LNHDA, CDR2 SQIVND (reference sequence). V lost 5 bases to trimming and J lost 6 bases, with 14 bases between them. The CDR3 is 13 residues long. PCR involved 60 Vbeta and 13 Jbeta primers. Libraries were prepared by immunoSEQ multiplex PCR; TCRdb keeps only in-frame clonotypes and omits some of them. Of around 130,000 clones in the sample, roughly 82% are singletons; the top ten hold about 11%. The chain couples TRBV19 to TRBJ2-7; D unclear. The sample was PBMCs. This sequence was found in a male donor in good health and CMV-seropositive. The CDR3 DNA follows: TGTGCCAGTAGTGCCCTCCAAGGCGGCGAGCAGTACTTC. Its protein is CASSALQGGEQYF. The full variable domain, its missing parts supplied by reference TRBV19 and TRBJ2-7, is DGGITQSPKYLFRKEGQNVTLSCEQNLNHDAMYWYRQDPGQGLRLIYYSQIVNDFQKGDIAEGYSVSREKKESFPLTVTSAQKNPTAFYLCASSALQGGEQYFGPGTRLTVT.